Listed below are T cell receptor beta chains from one sample, sequenced in a study of blood T cell repertoires in COVID-19. Profiled with immunoSEQ multiplex PCR; TCRdb holds only in-frame clones, not every one. Of about 70,000 clones listed, 80% are singletons. Sequenced material: peripheral blood. These receptors were taken from a man between 65 and 80 years old who had recovered from COVID-19. Each CDR3 is given with its conserved first and last residue. The D gene is left open where the match is weak. Some rows have no size entry. The others give once, few or many, or a class for an expanded clone.

V	size	J	D	CDR3	DNA
TRBV4-1	many	TRBJ1-6	.	CASSQVDLGFSYNSPLHF	TGCGCCAGCAGCCAAGTGGATCTGGGCTTCTCCTATAATTCACCCCTCCACTTT
TRBV5-6	.	TRBJ1-4	TRBD1	CASSVSGTGGAKLFF	TGTGCCAGCAGCGTGTCCGGGACAGGGGGCGCTAAACTGTTTTTT
TRBV11-2	.	TRBJ1-1	.	CASSLDRNTEAFF	TGTGCCAGCAGCTTAGACAGAAACACTGAAGCTTTCTTT
TRBV7-2	.	TRBJ2-5	TRBD1	CASSPRQGLTQYF	TGTGCCAGCAGCCCGAGACAGGGGTTGACCCAGTACTTC
TRBV11-2	.	TRBJ2-7	.	CASIKGTGPYEQYF	TGTGCCAGCATCAAGGGTACAGGGCCGTACGAGCAGTACTTC
TRBV5-1	.	TRBJ1-6	TRBD1	CASSLEAGGTNSPLHF	TGCGCCAGCAGCTTGGAGGCAGGGGGCACTAATTCACCCCTCCACTTT
TRBV5-1	few	TRBJ2-1	TRBD2	CASSSSGGTLGNEQFF	TGCGCCAGCAGTTCTAGCGGGGGGACCCTAGGGAATGAGCAGTTCTTC
TRBV7-3	.	TRBJ2-7	TRBD2	CASSVSGGAHEQYF	TGTGCCAGCAGCGTAAGCGGGGGGGCCCACGAGCAGTACTTC
TRBV7-2	.	TRBJ2-7	.	CASSLEVSTGIEQYF	TGTGCCAGCAGCTTAGAAGTTTCCACAGGGATCGAGCAGTACTTC
TRBV27	once	TRBJ2-3	.	CASSLGFPGDTQYF	TGTGCCAGCAGTTTGGGCTTTCCGGGGGATACGCAGTATTTT
TRBV18	once	TRBJ2-1	TRBD2	CASSFETSGGAYYNEQFF	TGTGCCAGCTCATTCGAGACTAGCGGGGGGGCCTACTACAATGAGCAGTTCTTC
TRBV28	.	TRBJ2-2	.	CASSLWPKRLSGELFF	TGTGCCAGCAGTTTATGGCCTAAGAGGTTATCCGGGGAGCTGTTTTTT
TRBV28	.	TRBJ2-5	TRBD2	CASSSRRGGLQETQYF	TGTGCCAGCAGTTCTAGGCGGGGGGGACTCCAAGAGACCCAGTACTTC
TRBV19	.	TRBJ2-5	.	CASSISDQETQYF	TGTGCCAGTAGTATATCGGACCAAGAGACCCAGTACTTC
TRBV30	few	TRBJ1-3	.	CAWSAFGGSGNTIYF	TGTGCCTGGAGTGCATTCGGGGGATCTGGAAACACCATATATTTT
TRBV3-1/TRBV3-2	.	TRBJ2-1	TRBD2	CASSQVKSSGIYNEQFF	TGTGCCAGCAGCCAAGTGAAGTCTAGCGGGATCTACAATGAGCAGTTCTTC
TRBV11-2	.	TRBJ2-1	TRBD2	CASSPTRLAGANEQFF	TGTGCCAGCAGTCCCACTAGGCTAGCGGGAGCTAATGAGCAGTTCTTC
TRBV9	.	TRBJ2-7	TRBD2	CASSPGTSGILNEQYF	TGTGCCAGCAGCCCCGGGACTAGCGGGATTCTCAACGAGCAGTACTTC
TRBV5-6	.	TRBJ2-1	.	CASSSGFKDYNEQFF	TGTGCCAGCAGCTCCGGTTTTAAAGATTACAATGAGCAGTTCTTC
TRBV4-1	.	TRBJ2-5	TRBD1	CASSQQDRGETQYF	TGCGCCAGCAGCCAACAGGACAGGGGGGAGACCCAGTACTTC
TRBV3-1/TRBV3-2	.	TRBJ1-3	.	CASSQGGFVNTIYF	TGTGCCAGCAGCCAAGGCGGGTTTGTAAACACCATATATTTT
TRBV7-3	once	TRBJ1-1	.	CASSFSGNTEAFF	TGTGCCAGCAGCTTCTCAGGGAACACTGAAGCTTTCTTT
TRBV7-2	.	TRBJ1-6	.	CASSTMGGPSDSPLHF	TGTGCCAGCAGCACTATGGGGGGACCATCAGATTCACCCCTCCACTTT
TRBV4-1	.	TRBJ2-2	TRBD2	CASSRTGTRTGELFF	TGCGCCAGCAGCCGGACCGGGACTAGGACCGGGGAGCTGTTTTTT
TRBV6-5	.	TRBJ1-6	TRBD1	CASSPDRDGNSPLHF	TGTGCCAGCAGCCCGGACAGGGATGGGAATTCACCCCTCCACTTT
TRBV5-1	.	TRBJ2-1	TRBD1	CASSERTGGFYNEQFF	TGCGCCAGCAGCGAAAGAACAGGGGGCTTTTACAATGAGCAGTTCTTC
TRBV15	.	TRBJ1-2	TRBD1	CATSSGTGHSGYTF	TGTGCCACCAGCAGTGGGACAGGTCATAGTGGCTACACCTTC
TRBV28	.	TRBJ1-2	.	CASSSAPGINYGYTF	TGTGCCAGCAGTTCCGCTCCCGGGATTAACTATGGCTACACCTTC
TRBV6-6	few	TRBJ1-1	.	CASSTGNTNTEAFF	TGTGCCAGCAGTACAGGTAATACGAACACTGAAGCTTTCTTT
TRBV5-1	.	TRBJ2-6	TRBD1	CASSNGQGARGANVLTF	TGCGCCAGCAGTAATGGACAGGGGGCGCGTGGGGCCAACGTCCTGACTTTC
TRBV7-2	.	TRBJ1-5	TRBD1	CASSLATGRFQPQHF	TGTGCCAGCAGCTTAGCGACAGGGAGGTTTCAGCCCCAGCATTTT
TRBV11-3	.	TRBJ2-2	TRBD2	CASSLLPGLVTGELFF	TGTGCCAGCAGCTTACTCCCGGGACTAGTAACCGGGGAGCTGTTTTTT
TRBV7-3	.	TRBJ2-1	TRBD1	CASSLTLGQGANEQFF	TGTGCCAGCAGCTTAACGTTGGGACAGGGGGCGAATGAGCAGTTCTTC
TRBV11-3	.	TRBJ2-3	TRBD1	CASSYTDRAFGGTQYF	TGTGCCAGCAGTTACACCGACAGGGCCTTTGGGGGTACGCAGTATTTT
TRBV28	.	TRBJ1-1	TRBD1	CASRTTGGKVAEAFF	TGTGCCAGCCGAACGACAGGGGGAAAGGTCGCTGAAGCTTTCTTT
TRBV7-3	.	TRBJ2-1	TRBD1	CASSATGASYNEQFF	TGTGCCAGCAGCGCGACAGGGGCCTCCTACAATGAGCAGTTCTTC
TRBV7-9	.	TRBJ2-7	.	CASSLVRSVEQYF	TGTGCCAGCAGCTTAGTACGTTCGGTCGAGCAGTACTTC
TRBV7-8	.	TRBJ2-7	.	CASSIRDSPTYEQYF	TGTGCCAGCAGCATACGGGACTCTCCCACCTACGAGCAGTACTTC
TRBV19	.	TRBJ2-2	.	CATADWGDTGELFF	TGTGCCACCGCGGACTGGGGAGACACCGGGGAGCTGTTTTTT
TRBV6-2/TRBV6-3	once	TRBJ2-3	TRBD2	CASSYNSGDTDTQYF	TGTGCCAGCAGTTACAATAGCGGGGACACAGATACGCAGTATTTT
TRBV9	.	TRBJ2-5	TRBD2	CASSLRDYQTQYF	TGTGCCAGCAGCTTAAGGGACTATCAGACCCAGTACTTC
TRBV19	.	TRBJ2-1	TRBD2	CATSQQGLALYNEQFF	TGTGCCACCTCCCAACAGGGACTAGCGCTCTACAATGAGCAGTTCTTC
TRBV9	once	TRBJ1-5	.	CASSVRFNQPQHF	TGTGCCAGCAGCGTTCGTTTCAATCAGCCCCAGCATTTT
TRBV27	.	TRBJ1-6	.	CASSSAGSPLHF	TGTGCCAGCAGTTCCGCCGGTTCACCCCTCCACTTT
TRBV3-1/TRBV3-2	.	TRBJ2-3	TRBD2	CASSPSGGATDTQYF	TGTGCCAGCAGCCCAAGCGGGGGGGCCACAGATACGCAGTATTTT
TRBV10-3	.	TRBJ1-2	TRBD1	CAISAGTGSNYGYTF	TGTGCCATCAGTGCCGGGACAGGGTCTAACTATGGCTACACCTTC
TRBV6-5	.	TRBJ2-4	.	CASSLSRVQNIQYF	TGTGCCAGCAGTTTAAGCAGGGTCCAAAACATTCAGTACTTC
TRBV10-3	.	TRBJ2-2	.	CAISASEVGRNTGELFF	TGTGCCATCAGTGCTTCCGAGGTGGGTCGGAACACCGGGGAGCTGTTTTTT
TRBV9	.	TRBJ1-1	.	CASSVGMNTEAFF	TGTGCCAGCAGCGTAGGTATGAACACTGAAGCTTTCTTT
TRBV18	once	TRBJ1-6	.	CASSLKRAGRGYDNSPLHF	TGTGCCAGCTCACTAAAACGTGCGGGCAGGGGTTATGATAATTCACCCCTCCACTTT
TRBV5-5	.	TRBJ1-2	.	CASSPTDSTSNYGYTF	TGTGCCAGCAGCCCCACCGACAGTACGTCTAACTATGGCTACACCTTC